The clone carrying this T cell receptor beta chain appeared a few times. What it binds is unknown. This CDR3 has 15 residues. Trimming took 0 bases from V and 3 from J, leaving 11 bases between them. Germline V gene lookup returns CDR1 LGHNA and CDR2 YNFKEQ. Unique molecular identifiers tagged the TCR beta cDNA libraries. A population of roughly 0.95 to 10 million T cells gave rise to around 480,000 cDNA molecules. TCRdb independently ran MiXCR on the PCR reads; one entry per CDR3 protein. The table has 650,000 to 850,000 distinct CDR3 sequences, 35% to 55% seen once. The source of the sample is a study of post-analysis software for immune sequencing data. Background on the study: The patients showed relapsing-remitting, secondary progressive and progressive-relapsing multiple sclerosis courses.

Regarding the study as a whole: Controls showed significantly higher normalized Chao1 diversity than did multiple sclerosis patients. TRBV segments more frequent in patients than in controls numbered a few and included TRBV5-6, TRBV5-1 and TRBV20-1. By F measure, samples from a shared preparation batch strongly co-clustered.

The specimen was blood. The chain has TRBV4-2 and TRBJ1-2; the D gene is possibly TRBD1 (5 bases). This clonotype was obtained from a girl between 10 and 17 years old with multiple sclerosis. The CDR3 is CASSQEAQGHYGYTF. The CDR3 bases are TGTGCCAGCAGCCAAGAGGCTCAGGGTCACTATGGCTACACCTTC.